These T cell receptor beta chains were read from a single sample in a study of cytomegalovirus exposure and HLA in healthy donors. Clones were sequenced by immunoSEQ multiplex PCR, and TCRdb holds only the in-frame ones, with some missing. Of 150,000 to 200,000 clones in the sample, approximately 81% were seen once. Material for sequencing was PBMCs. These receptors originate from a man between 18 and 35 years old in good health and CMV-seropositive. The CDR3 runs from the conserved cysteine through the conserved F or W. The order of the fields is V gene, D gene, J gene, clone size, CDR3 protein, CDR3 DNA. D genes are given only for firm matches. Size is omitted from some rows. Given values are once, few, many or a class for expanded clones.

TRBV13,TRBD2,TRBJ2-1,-,CASSPTITSGNYNEQFF,TGTGCCAGCAGCCCAACCATTACTAGCGGGAACTACAATGAGCAGTTCTTC
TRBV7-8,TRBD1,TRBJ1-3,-,CASSRDRDGNTIYF,TGTGCCAGCAGCCGGGACAGGGACGGAAACACCATATATTTT
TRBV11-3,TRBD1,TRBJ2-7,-,CASRGQSYEQYF,TGTGCCAGCAGGGGACAGAGCTACGAGCAGTACTTC
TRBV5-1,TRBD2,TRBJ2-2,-,CASSLAGTSGYTGELFF,TGCGCCAGCAGCTTGGCCGGGACTAGCGGCTACACCGGGGAGCTGTTTTTT
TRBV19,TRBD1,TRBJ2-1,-,CAISSGTGTRNEQFF,TGTGCCATTTCCTCCGGGACAGGGACCCGCAATGAGCAGTTCTTC
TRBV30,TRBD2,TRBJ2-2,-,CAWSVHSGTSGTYTGELFF,TGTGCCTGGAGTGTACATAGCGGGACTAGCGGGACCTACACCGGGGAGCTGTTTTTT
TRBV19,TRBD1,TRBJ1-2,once,CASTGQRRGYTF,TGTGCCAGTACGGGACAGCGGAGAGGCTACACCTTC
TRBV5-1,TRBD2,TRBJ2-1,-,CASSLALTSDEQFF,TGCGCCAGCAGCTTGGCCCTTACTAGCGATGAGCAGTTCTTC
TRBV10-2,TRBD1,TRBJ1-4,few,CASSEPGTGREKLFF,TGCGCCAGCAGTGAGCCGGGGACAGGGAGGGAAAAACTGTTTTTT
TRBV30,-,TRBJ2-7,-,CACARVSYEQYF,TGTGCCTGCGCCAGGGTGAGCTACGAGCAGTACTTC
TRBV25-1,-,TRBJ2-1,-,CASSEKHARYDEQFF,TGTGCCAGCAGCGAGAAGCATGCTAGGTATGATGAGCAGTTCTTC
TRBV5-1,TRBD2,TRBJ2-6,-,CASGTSGAPLSGANVLTF,TGCGCCAGCGGCACTAGCGGGGCTCCGCTCTCTGGGGCCAACGTCCTGACTTTC
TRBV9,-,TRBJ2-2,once,CASSVSARGPRGNTGELFF,TGTGCCAGCAGCGTCAGTGCCAGGGGACCCCGGGGGAACACCGGGGAGCTGTTTTTT
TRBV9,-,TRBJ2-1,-,CASSPTGLINEQFF,TGTGCCAGCAGCCCCACGGGACTCATCAATGAGCAGTTCTTC
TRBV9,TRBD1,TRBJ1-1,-,CASSVGDRGFDTEAFF,TGTGCCAGCAGCGTAGGGGACAGGGGGTTTGACACTGAAGCTTTCTTT
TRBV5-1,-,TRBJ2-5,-,CASSLATGKETQYF,TGCGCCAGCAGCTTGGCCACCGGGAAAGAGACCCAGTACTTC
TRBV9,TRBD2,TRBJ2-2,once,CASSAPSVAGATSGSTGELFF,TGTGCCAGCAGCGCCCCAAGCGTAGCGGGAGCCACCTCAGGGAGCACCGGGGAGCTGTTTTTT
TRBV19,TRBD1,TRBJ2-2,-,CATAGTGGTGELFF,TGTGCCACCGCCGGGACAGGGGGCACCGGGGAGCTGTTTTTT
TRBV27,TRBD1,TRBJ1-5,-,CASSDKRQGSNQPQHF,TGTGCCAGCAGTGACAAACGACAGGGAAGCAATCAGCCCCAGCATTTT
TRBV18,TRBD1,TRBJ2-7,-,CASSPTGQGHEQYF,TGTGCCAGCTCACCAACAGGACAGGGCCACGAGCAGTACTTC
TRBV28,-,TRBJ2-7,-,CASTWSITYEQYF,TGTGCCAGCACCTGGAGTATAACCTACGAGCAGTACTTC
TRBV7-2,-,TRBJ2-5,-,CASSQATPGYRETQYF,TGTGCCAGCAGCCAAGCGACCCCAGGGTATAGAGAGACCCAGTACTTC
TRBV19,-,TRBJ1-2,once,CASSGGHYGYTF,TGTGCCAGTAGTGGCGGGCACTATGGCTACACCTTC
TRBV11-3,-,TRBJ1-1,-,CASTRSVGATEAFF,TGTGCCAGCACCCGGAGTGTGGGGGCCACTGAAGCTTTCTTT
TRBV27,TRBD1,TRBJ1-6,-,CASRSTRDHGTGIPLHF,TGTGCCAGCAGGTCCACTAGGGACCACGGGACAGGGATTCCCCTCCACTTT
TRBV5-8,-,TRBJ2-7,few,CASSLVGDPEQYF,TGTGCCAGCAGCTTGGTCGGAGATCCCGAGCAGTACTTC
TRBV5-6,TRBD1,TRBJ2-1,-,CASRGQGDEQFF,TGTGCCAGCCGAGGGCAGGGGGATGAGCAGTTCTTC
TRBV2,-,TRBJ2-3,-,CASSGGVSSTDTQYF,TGTGCCAGCAGCGGGGGTGTATCTAGCACAGATACGCAGTATTTT
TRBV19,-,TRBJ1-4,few,CASSELREKLFF,TGTGCCAGTAGCGAGCTCCGAGAAAAACTGTTTTTT
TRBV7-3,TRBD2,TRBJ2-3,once,CASSATSGNADTQYF,TGTGCCAGCAGCGCGACTAGCGGGAACGCAGATACGCAGTATTTT
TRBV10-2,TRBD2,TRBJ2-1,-,CASIPTGTRDNEQFF,TGCGCCAGCATCCCAACCGGGACTAGAGACAATGAGCAGTTCTTC
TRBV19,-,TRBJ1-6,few,CASSIRQEGHSPLHF,TGTGCCAGTAGTATCCGGCAGGAGGGGCATTCACCCCTCCACTTT